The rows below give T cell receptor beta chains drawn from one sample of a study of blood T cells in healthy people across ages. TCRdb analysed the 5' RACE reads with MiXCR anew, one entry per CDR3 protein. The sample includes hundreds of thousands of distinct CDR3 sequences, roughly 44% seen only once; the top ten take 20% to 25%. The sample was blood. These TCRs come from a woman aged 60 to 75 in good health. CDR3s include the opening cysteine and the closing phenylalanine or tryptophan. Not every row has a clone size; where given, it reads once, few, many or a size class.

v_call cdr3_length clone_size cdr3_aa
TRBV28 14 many CASSVALYTDTQYF
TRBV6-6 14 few CASSHGLLPTEAFF
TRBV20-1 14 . CSARGDRARYEQYF
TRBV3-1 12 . CASSIGNGRRFF
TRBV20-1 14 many CSARDPGRADEQFF
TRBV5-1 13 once CASSPAERGEQYF
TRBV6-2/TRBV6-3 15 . CASSRLLTGWNEQFF
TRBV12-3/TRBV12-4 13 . CASSFRWGETQYF
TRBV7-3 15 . CASSQGGTIPNEQYF
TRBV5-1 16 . CASSLSSDRGEETQYF
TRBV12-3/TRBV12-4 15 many CASSLRSWGLQPQHF
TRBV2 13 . CASSTGGYPPQHF
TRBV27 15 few CASIAGGRITDTQYF
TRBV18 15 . CASSPGLAGVDTQYF
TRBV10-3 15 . CAISGGQGSNQPQHF
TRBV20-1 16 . CSARVVAGSVTDTQYF
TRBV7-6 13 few CASSRRQGNEQFF
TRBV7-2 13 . CASRVGQGNGYTF
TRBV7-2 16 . CASSLVGRDSTDTQYF
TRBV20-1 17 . CSALQGSVYLSSYEQYF
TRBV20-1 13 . CSALLAGYNEQFF
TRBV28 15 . CATSPGLAGVAEQYF
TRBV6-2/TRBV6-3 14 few CASTDREGWSPLHF
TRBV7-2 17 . CASTYGGTGSGRETQFF
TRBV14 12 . CASSHLYKEQFF
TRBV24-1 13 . CATGPGGYNEQFF
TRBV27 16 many CASSSIAGGPLHEQFF